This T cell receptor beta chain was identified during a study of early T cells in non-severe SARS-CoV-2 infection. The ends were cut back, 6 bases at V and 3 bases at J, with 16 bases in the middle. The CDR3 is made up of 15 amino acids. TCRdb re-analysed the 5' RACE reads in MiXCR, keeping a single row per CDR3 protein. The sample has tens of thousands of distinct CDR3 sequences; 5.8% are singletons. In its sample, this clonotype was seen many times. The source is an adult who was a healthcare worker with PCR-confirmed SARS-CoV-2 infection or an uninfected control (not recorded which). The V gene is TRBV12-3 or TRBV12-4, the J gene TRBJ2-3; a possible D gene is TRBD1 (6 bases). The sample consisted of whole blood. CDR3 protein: CASSRQGRGTDTQYF. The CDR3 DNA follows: TGTGCCAGCAGCCGCCAGGGTAGGGGGACAGATACGCAGTATTTT.